The clone carrying this T cell receptor beta chain was observed a handful of times. Next came a second PCR, run for about 7 to 12 cycles, which used a sample-barcoded 5' primer along with a J-beta primer mix. Each CDR3 protein gets one entry after TCRdb re-called the 5' RACE reads with MiXCR. The sample has 650,000 to 700,000 distinct CDR3 sequences, about 32% seen once. The data belong to a study of blood T cells in healthy people across ages. The germline CDR1 and CDR2 sequences are LGHNT and FRNRAP. The CDR3 loop spans 11 amino acids. The ends were cut back, 4 bases at V and 7 bases at J, with 7 bases in the middle.

The sequenced sample consisted of blood. The chain carries TRBV12-5 and TRBJ1-2; D is uncertain. The TCR was taken from a woman aged 80 or over in good health. The CDR3 sequence is CASGSPSGYTF. In DNA form, the CDR3 reads TGTGCTAGTGGTTCCCCAAGTGGCTACACCTTC.